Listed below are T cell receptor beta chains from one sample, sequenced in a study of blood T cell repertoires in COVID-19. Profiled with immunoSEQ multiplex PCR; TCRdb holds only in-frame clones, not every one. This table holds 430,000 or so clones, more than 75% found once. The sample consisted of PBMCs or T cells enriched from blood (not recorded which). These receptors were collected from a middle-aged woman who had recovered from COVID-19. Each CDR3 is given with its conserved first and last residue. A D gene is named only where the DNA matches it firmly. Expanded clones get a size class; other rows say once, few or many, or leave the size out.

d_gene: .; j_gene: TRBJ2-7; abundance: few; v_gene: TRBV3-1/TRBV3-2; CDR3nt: TGTGCCAGCATCATCTACGAGCAGTACTTC; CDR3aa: CASIIYEQYF
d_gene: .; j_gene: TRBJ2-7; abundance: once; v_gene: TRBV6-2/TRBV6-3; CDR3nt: TGTGCCAGCAGTTACTCGAACAGACCCAACTACGAGCAGTACTTC; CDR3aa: CASSYSNRPNYEQYF
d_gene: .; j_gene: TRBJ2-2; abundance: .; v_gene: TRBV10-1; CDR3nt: TGCGCCAGCAGCCCTTACAGAACCGGGGAGCTGTTTTTT; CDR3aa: CASSPYRTGELFF
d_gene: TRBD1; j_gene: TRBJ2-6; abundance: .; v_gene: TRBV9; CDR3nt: TGTGCCAGCAGCGCCGGACAGGTCAGGTCTGGGGCCAACGTCCTGACTTTC; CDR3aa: CASSAGQVRSGANVLTF
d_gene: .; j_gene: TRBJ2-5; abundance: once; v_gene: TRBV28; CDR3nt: TGTGCCAGCAGTTTAGATTTTGAGAGGGAGACCCAGTACTTC; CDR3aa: CASSLDFERETQYF
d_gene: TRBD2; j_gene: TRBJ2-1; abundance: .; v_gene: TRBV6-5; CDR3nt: TGTGCCAGCAGTTGGCTAGCGGGAGGAAACAATGAGCAGTTCTTC; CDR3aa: CASSWLAGGNNEQFF
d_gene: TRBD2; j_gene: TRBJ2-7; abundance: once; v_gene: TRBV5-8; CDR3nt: TGTGCCAGCAGCTTCAGGACTAGCGGGAGCTACGAGCAGTACTTC; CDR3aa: CASSFRTSGSYEQYF
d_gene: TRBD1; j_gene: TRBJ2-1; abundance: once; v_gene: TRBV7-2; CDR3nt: TGTGCCAGCAGCGTGGGACAGGGGGCCTACAATGAGCAGTTCTTC; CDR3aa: CASSVGQGAYNEQFF
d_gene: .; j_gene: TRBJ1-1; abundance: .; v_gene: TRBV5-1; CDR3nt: TGCGCCAGCAGCTTGGGCCCCCCAGTCAGATTGAACACTGAAGCTTTCTTT; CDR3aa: CASSLGPPVRLNTEAFF
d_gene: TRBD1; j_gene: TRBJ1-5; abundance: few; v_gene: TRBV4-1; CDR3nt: TGCGCCAGCAGCCAAAATACCGGGACAGGGGTAAATCAGCCCCAGCATTTT; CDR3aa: CASSQNTGTGVNQPQHF
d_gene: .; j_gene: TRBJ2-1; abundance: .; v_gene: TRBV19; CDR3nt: TGTGCCAGTAGTCCCAGGCACTACAATGAGCAGTTCTTC; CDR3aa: CASSPRHYNEQFF
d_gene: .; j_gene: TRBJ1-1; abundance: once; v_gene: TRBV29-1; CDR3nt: TGCAGCGTTGTTTTGGTGACACGGTCTATTAACACTGAAGCTTTCTTT; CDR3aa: CSVVLVTRSINTEAFF
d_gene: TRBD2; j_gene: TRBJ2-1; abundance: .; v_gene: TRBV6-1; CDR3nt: TGTGCCAGCAGTGACGGCCGACTAGCGGGAGGGGACAATGAGCAGTTCTTC; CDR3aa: CASSDGRLAGGDNEQFF
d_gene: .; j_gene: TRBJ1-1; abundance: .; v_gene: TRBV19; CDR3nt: TGTGCCAGTAGTACGAGCGGGGGACTTGAAGCTTTCTTT; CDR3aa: CASSTSGGLEAFF
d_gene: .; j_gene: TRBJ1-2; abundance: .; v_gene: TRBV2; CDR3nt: TGTGCCAGCAGTGAAGCGTCGGGGGTTTATGGCTACACCTTC; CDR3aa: CASSEASGVYGYTF
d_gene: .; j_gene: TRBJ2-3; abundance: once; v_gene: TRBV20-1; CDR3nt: TGCAGTGCTAGTTTCCGGGAAGGGGGAGATACGCAGTATTTT; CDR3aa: CSASFREGGDTQYF
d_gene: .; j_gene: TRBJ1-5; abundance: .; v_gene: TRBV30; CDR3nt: TGTGCCTGGAGTGTGCAGGGTATAGCGCCCCAGCATTTT; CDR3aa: CAWSVQGIAPQHF
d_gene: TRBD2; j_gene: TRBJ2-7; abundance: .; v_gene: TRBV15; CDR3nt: TGTGCCACCAGCCGCCGAGGCCCTAGCGGGAGGGCCGACGAGCAGTACTTC; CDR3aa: CATSRRGPSGRADEQYF
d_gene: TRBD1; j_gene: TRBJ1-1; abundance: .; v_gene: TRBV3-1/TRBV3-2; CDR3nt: TGTGCCAGCAGCCAACTTAGACAGGGCGAAGCTTTCTTT; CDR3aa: CASSQLRQGEAFF
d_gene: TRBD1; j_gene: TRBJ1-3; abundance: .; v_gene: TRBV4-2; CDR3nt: TGTGCCAGCAGCCTAGGGACAGGGGCTGGAAACACCATATATTTT; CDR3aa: CASSLGTGAGNTIYF
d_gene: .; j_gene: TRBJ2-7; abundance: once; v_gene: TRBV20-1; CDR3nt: TGCAGTGTACAGCGGGACGAGCAGTACTTC; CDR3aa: CSVQRDEQYF
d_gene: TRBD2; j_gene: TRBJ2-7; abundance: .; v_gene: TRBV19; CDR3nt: TGTGCCAGTAGAGGGACTAGCGTTTACGAGCAGTACTTC; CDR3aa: CASRGTSVYEQYF
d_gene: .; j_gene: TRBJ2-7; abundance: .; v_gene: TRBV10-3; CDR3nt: TGTGCCATCAGTGAGTCAGGGACATCCTCCTACGAGCAGTACTTC; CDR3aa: CAISESGTSSYEQYF
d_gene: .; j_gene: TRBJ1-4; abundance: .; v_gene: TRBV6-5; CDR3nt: TGTGCCAGCAGTTACTCGGGGGGGGGCACTAATGAAAAACTGTTTTTT; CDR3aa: CASSYSGGGTNEKLFF
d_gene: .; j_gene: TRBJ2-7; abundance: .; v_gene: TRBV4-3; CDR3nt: TGCGCCAGCAGCCAAGGGGAGAACTTAAACAACTACGAGCAGTACTTC; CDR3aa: CASSQGENLNNYEQYF
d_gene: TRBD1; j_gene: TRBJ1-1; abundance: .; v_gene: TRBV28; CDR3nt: TGTGCCAGCAGTACCCCCTCGGGACAGGGGATCTTCCATGGTTTCTTT; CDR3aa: CASSTPSGQGIFHGFF
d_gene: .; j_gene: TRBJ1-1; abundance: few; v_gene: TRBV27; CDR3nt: TGTGCCAGCAGTTTAGAGAATCGTGGACACGGAAAGAACACTGAAGCTTTCTTT; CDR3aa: CASSLENRGHGKNTEAFF